Listed below are T cell receptor beta chains from one sample, sequenced in a study of Tregs in tolerant kidney transplant recipients. The table came from immunoSEQ multiplex PCR; TCRdb's copy has only in-frame clones and leaves some out. The sample carries tens of thousands of clones, over 85% recorded once. The sample in question was CD4+ T cells from blood (PBMCs), obtained 12 months after the transplant. The receptor source for this set is a human patient who received a combined kidney and bone marrow transplant. Some T cells may originate from the graft donor. Each CDR3 is given with its conserved first and last residue. A D gene is named only where the DNA matches it firmly. Clone size, where shown, is once, few, many, or a class for clones that have expanded.

v_call: TRBV5-6; j_call: TRBJ2-5; d_call: TRBD2; clone_size: NA; cdr3_nt: TGTGCCAGCAGCTTGGGTAGCGGGTACCAAGAGACCCAGTACTTC; cdr3_aa: CASSLGSGYQETQYF
v_call: TRBV4-2; j_call: TRBJ1-2; d_call: TRBD1; clone_size: NA; cdr3_nt: TGTGCCAGCAGCCAAGTCGGACAGGATGGCTACACCTTC; cdr3_aa: CASSQVGQDGYTF
v_call: TRBV5-5; j_call: TRBJ1-1; d_call: TRBD1; clone_size: NA; cdr3_nt: TGTGCCAGCAGGCCGGCGGGACAGCCGAACACTGAAGCTTTCTTT; cdr3_aa: CASRPAGQPNTEAFF
v_call: TRBV4-3; j_call: TRBJ1-5; d_call: NA; clone_size: NA; cdr3_nt: TGCGCCAGCAGCCAAGTTGGCAGCAATCAGCCCCAGCATTTT; cdr3_aa: CASSQVGSNQPQHF
v_call: TRBV6-5; j_call: TRBJ2-3; d_call: TRBD1; clone_size: NA; cdr3_nt: TGTGCCAGCAGTTACTCAGGGACAGGGACAGATACGCAGTATTTT; cdr3_aa: CASSYSGTGTDTQYF
v_call: TRBV29-1; j_call: TRBJ2-5; d_call: TRBD1; clone_size: NA; cdr3_nt: TGCAGCGTACGCACGACAGGGGCGTACCAAGAGACCCAGTACTTC; cdr3_aa: CSVRTTGAYQETQYF
v_call: TRBV7-4; j_call: TRBJ1-4; d_call: NA; clone_size: NA; cdr3_nt: TGTGCCAGCAGCTTAGTCGGGAGAAAACTGTTTTTT; cdr3_aa: CASSLVGRKLFF
v_call: TRBV18; j_call: TRBJ2-1; d_call: NA; clone_size: NA; cdr3_nt: TGTGCCAGCTCACAGAATACGATGGGGAGCTCCTACAATGAGCAGTTCTTC; cdr3_aa: CASSQNTMGSSYNEQFF
v_call: TRBV30; j_call: TRBJ1-1; d_call: TRBD1; clone_size: NA; cdr3_nt: TGTGCCTGGAGTCCGAACAGGGGATACACTGAAGCTTTCTTT; cdr3_aa: CAWSPNRGYTEAFF
v_call: TRBV7-2; j_call: TRBJ2-5; d_call: NA; clone_size: once; cdr3_nt: TGTGCCAGCAGCCACAACCTCTTCCTAGCGAGCAAAGAGACCCAGTACTTC; cdr3_aa: CASSHNLFLASKETQYF
v_call: TRBV4-1; j_call: TRBJ1-1; d_call: NA; clone_size: NA; cdr3_nt: TGCGCCAGCAGCCAACCACTCCTGGCACAGTTGAACACTGAAGCTTTCTTT; cdr3_aa: CASSQPLLAQLNTEAFF
v_call: TRBV29-1; j_call: TRBJ2-3; d_call: TRBD2; clone_size: NA; cdr3_nt: TGCAGCGTTGGACTAGCGGGGTCAACAGATACGCAGTATTTT; cdr3_aa: CSVGLAGSTDTQYF
v_call: TRBV25-1; j_call: TRBJ2-5; d_call: NA; clone_size: NA; cdr3_nt: TGTGCCAGCAGTGAACGCCTCGGTCGGGAGACCCAGTACTTC; cdr3_aa: CASSERLGRETQYF
v_call: TRBV11-2; j_call: TRBJ2-3; d_call: TRBD2; clone_size: NA; cdr3_nt: TGTGCCAGCAGCGTAGGGACTAGATTCACAGATACGCAGTATTTT; cdr3_aa: CASSVGTRFTDTQYF
v_call: TRBV2; j_call: TRBJ2-7; d_call: TRBD1; clone_size: few; cdr3_nt: TGTGCCAGCACCTGGGACAGGGGCTACGAGCAGTACTTC; cdr3_aa: CASTWDRGYEQYF
v_call: TRBV5-1; j_call: TRBJ2-1; d_call: NA; clone_size: NA; cdr3_nt: TGCGCCAGCAGGGAGGGTTACAATGAGCAGTTCTTC; cdr3_aa: CASREGYNEQFF
v_call: TRBV7-8; j_call: TRBJ2-1; d_call: TRBD2; clone_size: NA; cdr3_nt: TGTGCCAGCAGCTTAGCTAGGACTAGCGGGATTAATGAGCAGTTCTTC; cdr3_aa: CASSLARTSGINEQFF
v_call: TRBV5-6; j_call: TRBJ2-1; d_call: TRBD2; clone_size: once; cdr3_nt: TGTGCCAGCAGCTTGATAGGTGGCGGGGGGGCGAATGAGCAGTTCTTC; cdr3_aa: CASSLIGGGGANEQFF
v_call: TRBV2; j_call: TRBJ2-2; d_call: NA; clone_size: NA; cdr3_nt: TGTGCCAGCAGTCGGACCGGGGAGCTGTTTTTT; cdr3_aa: CASSRTGELFF
v_call: TRBV13; j_call: TRBJ1-4; d_call: TRBD1; clone_size: NA; cdr3_nt: TGTGCCAGCAGCCAGCACAGGGGATTTAATGAAAAACTGTTTTTT; cdr3_aa: CASSQHRGFNEKLFF
v_call: TRBV14; j_call: TRBJ2-7; d_call: TRBD2; clone_size: NA; cdr3_nt: TGTGCCAGCAGCCTACGGGCTAGCGGGTTCTACGAGCAGTACTTC; cdr3_aa: CASSLRASGFYEQYF
v_call: TRBV12-5; j_call: TRBJ1-2; d_call: NA; clone_size: NA; cdr3_nt: TGTGCTAGTGGGTACCAGGGAAACGGCTACACCTTC; cdr3_aa: CASGYQGNGYTF
v_call: TRBV27; j_call: TRBJ2-7; d_call: NA; clone_size: NA; cdr3_nt: TGTGCCAGCAGTTCCCTACTAGGAGACCCCTCCTACGAGCAGTACTTC; cdr3_aa: CASSSLLGDPSYEQYF
v_call: TRBV6-5; j_call: TRBJ1-2; d_call: NA; clone_size: NA; cdr3_nt: TGTGCCAGCAGTTACTCTCGACAGCACTATGGCTACACCTTC; cdr3_aa: CASSYSRQHYGYTF
v_call: TRBV6-5; j_call: TRBJ1-5; d_call: TRBD1; clone_size: NA; cdr3_nt: TGTGCCAGCAGTCGGACAGGGGATCAGCCCCAGCATTTT; cdr3_aa: CASSRTGDQPQHF
v_call: TRBV7-2; j_call: TRBJ1-2; d_call: NA; clone_size: NA; cdr3_nt: TGTGCCAGCAGCCCAATCACAGGGATACCTGGGGGCGGCTACACCTTC; cdr3_aa: CASSPITGIPGGGYTF
v_call: TRBV7-9; j_call: TRBJ1-2; d_call: NA; clone_size: NA; cdr3_nt: TGTGCCAGCAGCTTAAACAGCCCCACAGGGAAAGGCTACACCTTC; cdr3_aa: CASSLNSPTGKGYTF
v_call: TRBV30; j_call: TRBJ1-1; d_call: NA; clone_size: NA; cdr3_nt: TGTGCCTGGAGAACCCTCGACAGGAAAATGGTTGAAGCTTTCTTT; cdr3_aa: CAWRTLDRKMVEAFF
v_call: TRBV28; j_call: TRBJ1-2; d_call: TRBD1; clone_size: NA; cdr3_nt: TGTGCCATCCCGATTCGGGCGGATCAGGGGGCAGGTGGCTACACCTTC; cdr3_aa: CAIPIRADQGAGGYTF
v_call: TRBV27; j_call: TRBJ2-7; d_call: TRBD2; clone_size: NA; cdr3_nt: TGTGCCAGCAGACCTCCGGGACTAGGATCCTACGAGCAGTACTTC; cdr3_aa: CASRPPGLGSYEQYF
v_call: TRBV10-3; j_call: TRBJ2-5; d_call: TRBD2; clone_size: NA; cdr3_nt: TGTGCCGCCTGTCCGGGACTAGCGGGCGGTATGGGGGAGACCCAGTACTTC; cdr3_aa: CAACPGLAGGMGETQYF
v_call: TRBV29-1; j_call: TRBJ2-1; d_call: NA; clone_size: NA; cdr3_nt: TGCAGCGTTGGAGAGACGGGGTGGGACAATGAGCAGTTCTTC; cdr3_aa: CSVGETGWDNEQFF
v_call: TRBV7-9; j_call: TRBJ2-5; d_call: TRBD1; clone_size: once; cdr3_nt: TGTGCCAGCAGCTCGTCCTGGTCAGGGGGCCGGGAGACCCAGTACTTC; cdr3_aa: CASSSSWSGGRETQYF
v_call: TRBV5-6; j_call: TRBJ2-7; d_call: NA; clone_size: NA; cdr3_nt: TGTGCCAGCGGACAATCAAGGTACGGACACGAGCAGTACTTC; cdr3_aa: CASGQSRYGHEQYF
v_call: TRBV28; j_call: TRBJ1-2; d_call: NA; clone_size: NA; cdr3_nt: TGTGCCAGCACCTCAGGGGAGGGCTGGAACTATGGCTACACCTTC; cdr3_aa: CASTSGEGWNYGYTF
v_call: TRBV4-1; j_call: TRBJ2-1; d_call: TRBD2; clone_size: NA; cdr3_nt: TGCGCCAGCAGCCGGGGGACTACCAACTACAATGAGCAGTTCTTC; cdr3_aa: CASSRGTTNYNEQFF
v_call: TRBV7-9; j_call: TRBJ1-6; d_call: NA; clone_size: NA; cdr3_nt: TGTGCCAGCAGCTTAGGACCTGGGGGGGCTAATTCACCCCTCCACTTT; cdr3_aa: CASSLGPGGANSPLHF
v_call: TRBV7-2; j_call: TRBJ2-1; d_call: NA; clone_size: NA; cdr3_nt: TGTGCCAGCAGCCCGGGTGTTTACAATGAGCAGTTCTTC; cdr3_aa: CASSPGVYNEQFF
v_call: TRBV7-2; j_call: TRBJ2-4; d_call: NA; clone_size: NA; cdr3_nt: TGTGCCAGCAGCTTATTAAACAGGAAAAACATTCAGTACTTC; cdr3_aa: CASSLLNRKNIQYF
v_call: TRBV19; j_call: TRBJ1-2; d_call: NA; clone_size: NA; cdr3_nt: TGTGCCAGTAGTATAGAATCGTGGACACCTCCCAAGGGCTACACCTTC; cdr3_aa: CASSIESWTPPKGYTF
v_call: TRBV9; j_call: TRBJ2-3; d_call: NA; clone_size: few; cdr3_nt: TGTGCCAGCAGCGTAGGCACAGTCCTCACAGATACGCAGTATTTT; cdr3_aa: CASSVGTVLTDTQYF
v_call: TRBV5-1; j_call: TRBJ1-5; d_call: NA; clone_size: NA; cdr3_nt: TGCGCCAGCAGCTTGGAGGCAGGTCAGCCCCAGCATTTT; cdr3_aa: CASSLEAGQPQHF
v_call: TRBV10-2; j_call: TRBJ2-1; d_call: TRBD1; clone_size: NA; cdr3_nt: TGCGCCAGCAGCCACAAGGCAGGGGGCGATGAGCAGTTCTTC; cdr3_aa: CASSHKAGGDEQFF
v_call: TRBV7-3; j_call: TRBJ1-2; d_call: NA; clone_size: NA; cdr3_nt: TGTGCCAGCAGCTTATTTTCCCACCCCAGGGCAGCCGAAGCCTATGGCTACACCTTC; cdr3_aa: CASSLFSHPRAAEAYGYTF
v_call: TRBV5-1; j_call: TRBJ1-1; d_call: NA; clone_size: NA; cdr3_nt: TGCGCCAGCAGCTTGAGTCCGGGGAACACTGAAGCTTTCTTT; cdr3_aa: CASSLSPGNTEAFF
v_call: TRBV19; j_call: TRBJ2-3; d_call: TRBD2; clone_size: NA; cdr3_nt: TGTGCCAGTAGTATTGGCGGCGGGAGGAACACAGATACGCAGTATTTT; cdr3_aa: CASSIGGGRNTDTQYF
v_call: TRBV9; j_call: TRBJ2-3; d_call: TRBD2; clone_size: NA; cdr3_nt: TGTGCCAGCAGCGTAGGTAGCGGGACTGCAGATACGCAGTATTTT; cdr3_aa: CASSVGSGTADTQYF
v_call: TRBV23-1; j_call: TRBJ1-2; d_call: NA; clone_size: NA; cdr3_nt: TGCGCCAGCAGTCTTTCGACAGCTAACTATGGCTACACCTTC; cdr3_aa: CASSLSTANYGYTF
v_call: TRBV5-5; j_call: TRBJ1-6; d_call: NA; clone_size: NA; cdr3_nt: TGTGCCAGCAGCTTGGTTCGGGACAATAATTCACCCCTCCACTTT; cdr3_aa: CASSLVRDNNSPLHF
v_call: TRBV5-1; j_call: TRBJ1-1; d_call: NA; clone_size: once; cdr3_nt: TGCGCCAGCAGCTTGGACAGAGACACTGAAGCTTTCTTT; cdr3_aa: CASSLDRDTEAFF
v_call: TRBV19; j_call: TRBJ2-7; d_call: TRBD1; clone_size: NA; cdr3_nt: TGTGCCAGTACCAGGTCCCCCGGGACAGGGGGCAGCGAGCAGTACTTC; cdr3_aa: CASTRSPGTGGSEQYF
v_call: TRBV7-3; j_call: TRBJ2-5; d_call: NA; clone_size: once; cdr3_nt: TGTGCCAGCAGCTTAATGCCGGGGTCGGCTAGCCAAGAGACCCAGTACTTC; cdr3_aa: CASSLMPGSASQETQYF